The 12 T cell receptor beta chains below all came from one sample that was sequenced in a study of technical replicates of blood from several donors. Method: immunoSEQ multiplex PCR; TCRdb's copy keeps in-frame clones and lacks some. The table lists roughly 51,000 clones, just over 90% of them singletons. Sequenced sample: PBMCs. Receptors originate from a human donor in good health. Some clones in this sample may be carry-over from other donors' samples.

V is TRBV11-2 and J is TRBJ2-2; TRBD2 agrees at 7 bases. V shed 4 bases, J shed 0 bases, and the junction held 2 bases outside the gene matches. Germline V lookup: CDR1 SGHAT, CDR2 FQNNGV. The CDR3 spans 15 residues. The CDR3 DNA sequence: TGTGCCAGCAGCTGGGGGACTACGAACACCGGGGAGCTGTTTTTT. This gives the protein CASSWGTTNTGELFF. The entire variable domain, with the rest obtained from reference TRBV11-2 and TRBJ2-2, is as follows: EAGVAQSPRYKIIEKRQSVAFWCNPISGHATLYWYQQILGQGPKLLIQFQNNGVVDDSQLPKDRFSAERLKGVDSTLKIQPAKLEDSAVYLCASSWGTTNTGELFFGEGSRLTVL.

The chain has TRBV7-6 and TRBJ2-1, with D perhaps TRBD1 (5 bases). Trimming pared 2 bases from V and 2 bases from J, leaving 7 bases between. The CDR3 runs 14 residues. Germline values: CDR1 SGHVS, CDR2 FNYEAQ. CDR3 residues: CASSLQGTYNEQFF. CDR3 DNA: TGTGCCAGCAGCTTACAGGGAACCTACAATGAGCAGTTCTTC.

The CDR3 is CASSLDRDNEKLFF. DNA for the CDR3: TGTGCCAGCAGTCTTGACAGGGATAATGAAAAACTGTTTTTT. The chain uses TRBV27 and TRBJ1-4; 7 positions match TRBD1. The CDR3 totals 14 residues. Germline loops: CDR1 MNHEY, CDR2 SMNVEV (reference sequence). With 5 bases clipped from V and 4 bases from J, the junction kept 4 bases outside the gene matches.

The rearrangement uses TRBV7-9 and TRBJ2-3, with 8 bases identical to TRBD2. Germline assignment: CDR1 SEHNR and CDR2 FQNEAQ (reference sequence). This CDR3 comprises 16 residues. Trimming at V came to 2 bases and at J to 0 bases, leaving 4 bases not matched to a gene. The CDR3, as DNA: TGTGCCAGCAGCTTAACAGCGGGGGCTAGCACAGATACGCAGTATTTT. Its translation is CASSLTAGASTDTQYF.

This chain joins TRBV2 and TRBJ2-7; TRBD1 matches at 8 bases. CDR1 is SNHLY and CDR2 is FYNNEI in the germline V gene. The CDR3 runs 14 residues. V was clipped by 8 bases and J by 4 bases; unmatched bases: 10. In DNA form, the CDR3 reads TGTGCCAGCCTCCCGGGACAGGCCCTTTACGAGCAGTACTTC. It is translated as CASLPGQALYEQYF.

The J gene is TRBJ2-3, the V gene TRBV10-3; tentative D call: TRBD2 (6 bases). Trimming left V 2 bases short and J 0 bases short, with 9 bases between. Germline-derived CDR1 and CDR2 are ENHRY and SYGVKD. CDR3 length equals 15 residues. The CDR3 DNA is TGTGCCATCAGTGAGACCAGCGGGAGCACAGATACGCAGTATTTT. Translating gives CAISETSGSTDTQYF.

This clone has only a few counts. The chain links TRBV12-5 to TRBJ2-3, with TRBD1 identical over 9 bases. The V gene end was trimmed by 6 bases and the J gene end by 0 bases; junction bases not matched to a gene: 16. Looked up from germline, CDR1 is LGHNT and CDR2 is FRNRAP. This CDR3 contains 19 residues. Here the CDR3 DNA reads TGTGCTAGTGGCCTCTACGACTTCAGGGACAGGGTTAGCACAGATACGCAGTATTTT. It specifies CASGLYDFRDRVSTDTQYF.

In this sample, this clone turned up a few times. V is TRBV29-1 and J is TRBJ2-1; 11 bases agree with TRBD1. Trimming cost V 6 bases and J 3 bases; bases outside gene matches: 1. This CDR3 comprises 13 residues. The germline CDR1 and CDR2 sequences are SQVTM and ANQGSEA. This CDR3 reads CSVGTGGYNEQFF. DNA for the CDR3: TGCAGCGTGGGGACAGGGGGCTACAATGAGCAGTTCTTC.

The chain couples TRBV9 to TRBJ1-3; a possible D gene is TRBD1 (6 bases). The CDR3 has 16 residues. V lost 3 bases to trimming and J lost 0 bases, with 13 bases between them. The germline V gene encodes CDR1 SGDLS and CDR2 YYNGEE. CDR3 region: CASSAGHLDSGNTIYF. CDR3 coding DNA: TGTGCCAGCAGCGCGGGACACTTGGACTCTGGAAACACCATATATTTT.

The rearrangement joins TRBV19 to TRBJ2-3; 9 nucleotides line up with TRBD1. The CDR3 consists of 17 residues. With V trimmed by 5 bases and J by 2 bases, 11 bases remained unmatched. Germline V gene data show CDR1 as LNHDA and CDR2 as SQIVND (reference sequence). The CDR3 nucleotides are TGTGCCAGTAGTCTAAGATACTTACAGGGGGCCACAGATACGCAGTATTTT. Encoded protein: CASSLRYLQGATDTQYF.

V is TRBV15 and J is TRBJ2-1, with TRBD1 matching over 8 bases. From germline, CDR1 is LNHNV and CDR2 YYDKDF (reference sequence). The J segment lost 6 bases and the V segment lost 4 bases, leaving 14 bases of the junction unmatched. The CDR3 has 17 residues. As DNA, the CDR3 is TGTGCCACCAGCAAGGGCCCAGGGGGCGGGTGGAGCAATGAGCAGTTCTTC. Residues: CATSKGPGGGWSNEQFF.

This clone was observed once. This chain connects TRBV4-2 to TRBJ2-5, with D possibly being TRBD1 (5 bases). CDR3 length: 17 residues. Germline assignment: CDR1 LGHNA and CDR2 YNFKEQ. Trimming stripped 0 bases from V and 5 bases from J, with 19 bases between. The DNA for the CDR3 is TGTGCCAGCAGCCAAGAAGGGGCTCGTAATGCGTACGAGACCCAGTACTTC. This translates into CASSQEGARNAYETQYF.